This T cell receptor (beta chain) was found in a study of T cell changes during pregnancy in multiple sclerosis. The germline CDR1 and CDR2 sequences are LGHNA and YSLEER. Trimming removed 0 bases at V and 7 bases at J, with 13 bases between. This CDR3 spans 15 amino acids. Measured with immunoSEQ multiplex PCR; TCRdb has only the in-frame clones, and not every one. Of about 46,000 clones in the sample, about 91% were seen once. The specimen was CD8+ T cells from peripheral blood mononuclear cells, collected after pregnancy. The clonotype comes from a female donor with multiple sclerosis, enrolled in a pregnancy study. The chain uses TRBV4-3 and TRBJ2-1; TRBD1 is a possible D gene (5 bases). The CDR3 DNA sequence: TGCGCCAGCAGCCAAGAAGGGGTTAGCACGAATGAGCAGTTCTTC. Translated, it gives CASSQEGVSTNEQFF.